This record concerns one T cell receptor (beta chain) sequence. In its sample, this clone was seen once. This clone's antigen is unknown. It has no much larger one-base neighbor in the sample; base qualities were not kept. The data originate from a study of cytomegalovirus exposure and HLA in healthy donors listed by TCRdb under 2017. For the study in its entirety: According to an earlier analysis of 550 to 750 of the donors, some 170 million T cells yielded 90 million to 130 million unique TCR beta sequences and 250 to 350 Gb of sequence data. An early release that covered fewer than 750 HLA-typed donors contained approximately 300 gigabases of sequencing data and some 87 million unique TCR sequences. Of the roughly 410 genotyped donors, 75% to 85% were placed in the genetic ancestry cluster associated with self-reported Caucasian donors. The study aimed to test whether signatures of past pathogen exposure could be identified by cataloging public T cell receptors. The study profiled the T cell repertoires of fewer than 850 subjects by immunosequencing and related them to cytomegalovirus serostatus. Along with the approximately 650-subject first cohort, a separate validation cohort of over a hundred different subjects was used. To predict cytomegalovirus infection status, the study brought together high-throughput TCR immunosequencing, statistical association of individual TCRs with disease status, and machine learning. In a later analysis, previously published TCR beta repertoires from 550 to 750 donors were re-analyzed and high-resolution HLA genotyping was added so that TCR occurrence patterns could be studied. Rather than using new phenotypic data, the later analysis identified candidate immune exposures from TCR beta sequences and from how often those sequences occurred across donors. To decide whether each TCR beta V gene segment behaved as functional or pseudogenic, an earlier analysis of fewer than 750 of the donors relied on high-throughput TCR beta sequencing. Alongside the repertoire data, information on donor age, sex, ethnicity and CMV serostatus was compiled. A later genetic analysis took genome-wide SNP genotypes for 398 of the 666 donors and used that subset as a discovery cohort. Every discovery cohort repertoire had been produced on one sequencing platform. Class I and class II HLA loci were covered by the typing at four-digit resolution. The number of typed donors differed by locus: roughly 620-630 for A, B, C, DRB1 and DQB1; approximately 520 for DQA1; 606 for DPA1; and around 490 for DPB1. Because of strong linkage in the cohort, roughly five DR-DQ haplotypes were treated as single units for association and clustering. Across approximately 400 genotyped donors of the cohort, an average of about 200,000 unique TCR beta nucleotide sequences per donor were sequenced, and 15% to 20% of those sequences were non-productive.

Libraries came from the immunoSEQ multiplex PCR assay. A mixture of 60 forward primers for TCR Vbeta segments and 13 reverse primers for TCR Jbeta segments was used in the multiplex PCR. The CDR3 region of rearranged TCR beta genes was amplified from genomic DNA by a multiplex PCR assay. On the Illumina HiSeq System, the amplified TCR beta libraries were sequenced as 87-base-pair reads. Per the source publication's procedure: In a later analysis, roughly 80 million unique TCR beta chains were counted across the approximately 670 repertoires, and roughly 9.9 million of these chains were shared by at least two donors. To remove PCR and sequencing errors, raw reads were error-corrected and collapsed into unique sequences using a nearest-neighbor algorithm that merged closely related sequences. Alignment of CDR3 sequences to IMGT reference sequences was used to assign V, D and J gene segments. For a sequence to be retained, a match of at least six nucleotides was required to both a V gene segment and a J gene segment. Rearrangements were called productive when the CDR3 lacked stop codons and stayed in frame with V and J; all others were non-productive. CDR3 was defined by IMGT convention, running from the second conserved V-encoded cysteine to the conserved J-encoded phenylalanine. Sequences without an unambiguous match to a single V gene segment were excluded from the earlier analysis of several hundred of the donors. In an earlier analysis of some 590 of the donors, a V segment was called functional when productive rearrangements were above 56.7%, and segregating when the standard deviation between donors exceeded 5%. A statistical classification framework was built for diagnosing cytomegalovirus status from the catalog of TCR beta chain sequences. In a later analysis, TCR nucleotide sequences were compared against IMGT/GENE-DB human TR gene sequences so that V and J genes could be assigned. Using the TCRdist pipeline, a later analysis assigned CDR3 sequences along with most-parsimonious VDJ recombination scenarios. In a later analysis, every TCR beta chain was defined by the combination of its CDR3 amino acid sequence and its V-gene family, and reads without a unique V-gene family were dropped. To address suspected cross-contamination and a sequencing artifact, a later analysis removed 450 to 700 highly shared, low-generation-probability nucleotide sequences. In a later analysis, a clonal expansion index for each public chain was calculated from normalized within-repertoire ranks of inferred template counts. A later analysis computed generation probabilities with a VDJ recombination model fitted to out-of-frame rearrangements, and checked the results against IGoR. Hypergeometric tests were used in a later analysis to score TCR-TCR, TCR-HLA and TCR-CMV co-occurrence, with a repertoire-size bias correction applied to the TCR pairs. To estimate false discovery rates, a later analysis permuted the HLA or CMV assignments 20 times. In a later analysis, co-occurring TCRs were grouped using DBSCAN, and TCRdist sequence similarity was added for clustering within HLA-allele-positive subsets. Repertoires with fewer than 30,000 or more than 120,000 public chains were left out of co-occurrence clustering, as were a handful of repertoires with anomalous nucleotide sharing. TCRdb took over this immuneACCESS table, retaining in-frame rearrangements with V and J assigned. Such tables are incomplete; in checked studies, under half of the missing clones stem from an unresolved V gene, and the remainder is unexplained. That table supplies the V and J calls and clone size; D and trimming were determined from the DNA. The table for this sample lists about 160,000 clones; 60% to 75% of them were counted only once. The ten largest clones add up to approximately 3.1% of the sample.

The cohort comprised some 730 healthy bone marrow donors. At the time of sampling, every cohort member was nominally healthy, though immune exposures that went unrecorded were likely present. The donor tested CMV seropositive and was one of the 289 seropositive cohort members. Every donor gave a peripheral blood sample, and the peripheral blood mononuclear cells from that sample were used for TCR beta sequencing. Genomic DNA was extracted from the blood cell samples with the Qiagen DNeasy Blood Extraction Kit. CDR1 SNHLY and CDR2 FYNNEI are derived from the germline V gene. Trimming at the junction amounts to 5 bases on V and 4 bases on J, and the germline ends lie 17 bases apart. The CDR3 runs 15 amino acids, cysteine and phenylalanine included. Only the CDR3 DNA is retained, 45 bases long and in frame from the first base. Overall study results and their limits: Correlated functional status among segregating V segments might be attributable to linkage disequilibrium, but an unknown experimental factor could not be ruled out. In a later analysis, several top co-occurrence clusters were reported to appear linked to parvovirus B19, influenza, CMV and Epstein-Barr virus. Across donors, most TCR sequences were observed very rarely, whereas some public TCRs were present in many individuals. When HLA alleles, especially DR and DQ, strongly co-occurred, attributing TCR associations to individual alleles was difficult. A further reported finding was that TCR beta sequences accurately predicted the HLA-A and HLA-B alleles for most subjects in the first cohort. An association between a missense DCLRE1C variant and V-gene and J-gene trimming of TCR beta chains was found in a later genetic analysis and replicated in an independent cohort. This cohort had only TCR beta chains sequenced, and the lack of alpha or paired-chain data limited which features could be detected. Because the 87-base-pair reads could not distinguish some IMGT-functional V segments, including TRBV6-2 and TRBV6-3, those segments were excluded. At a false discovery rate of 0.05, a later analysis linked about 16,000 TCR beta sequences to specific HLA alleles. According to a later analysis, TCR association rates differed among HLA loci, with DRB1 alleles showing the most associated TCRs and HLA-C alleles showing the fewest. The sequencing pipeline was judged likely to have produced a cluster of highly shared sequence variants as a technical artifact. The earlier analysis of approximately 590 of the donors excluded roughly 17 rarely observed V segments, including chromosome 9 orphons, because counts were too low. Because HLA typing was missing for some donors at each locus, association tests included only the typed subset. Presence/absence analyses assumed roughly uniform sequencing depth across donors, an assumption that may not hold. For the cohort, immune exposure information was limited to CMV serostatus. According to the authors, the approach could potentially be generalized to other disease states and immunological phenotypes. Three of the identified cytomegalovirus-associated TCR beta chains were confirmed in vitro to be specific for cytomegalovirus antigens. According to a later genetic analysis, donors in an Asian-associated ancestry cluster had fewer N-insertions in productive TCRs than the roughly 700-donor mean. Most CMV-associated TCR beta chains appeared to be HLA-restricted in a later analysis, and the HLA associations seemed to be driven largely by CMV exposure. In a later analysis, HLA-associated TCR beta chains showed more clonal expansion and lower generation probabilities than non-associated chains that were equally common. The classifier was reported to diagnose cytomegalovirus status with high specificity and sensitivity in both the original cohort and the validation cohort. In the study, 164 TCR beta chains were listed as associated with cytomegalovirus. Broadly in line with IMGT annotations, most TCR beta V segments showed up in productive rearrangements about 87% or about 30% of the time in an earlier analysis of several hundred of the donors.

The TCR was taken from a woman in her forties or fifties in good health and CMV-seropositive. Sequencing was performed on PBMCs. Recombination linked TRBV2 to TRBJ2-5; TRBD1 is a possible D gene, resting on 7 matching bases. The CDR3: CASSSPQGRGETQYF. The bases read TGTGCCAGCAGTTCACCACAGGGGCGGGGAGAGACCCAGTACTTC.